These T cell receptor beta chains were read from a single sample in a study of graft-versus-host responses after intestinal transplantation. Here immunoSEQ multiplex PCR was the method, and the copy in TCRdb shows in-frame clones only, minus some. The table lists around 71,000 clones, roughly 92% of them singletons. The source material was bone marrow, sampled approximately 740 days after intestinal transplantation. The source of these receptors is a human patient who received an intestinal transplant, so some T cells may come from the graft donor. Both conserved end residues are trimmed from each CDR3.

j_call,v_call,cdr3_aa
TRBJ2-7,TRBV4-1,ASSLLSSYEQY
TRBJ2-2,TRBV27,ASSWLAAGELF
TRBJ2-7,TRBV30,AWSRESSYEQY
TRBJ2-7,TRBV27,ASGIRGASYEQY
TRBJ2-3,TRBV9,ASSWGTPDTQY
TRBJ1-1,TRBV7-2,ASSFEGDTEAF
TRBJ2-3,TRBV7-9,ASSRRLADLPDTQY
TRBJ2-7,TRBV5-4,ASSSTADEQY
TRBJ2-2,TRBV2,ASSENRQLNTGELF
TRBJ1-1,TRBV6-1,ASKGTGGTEAF
TRBJ1-1,TRBV18,ASSQAQGAFGTEAF
TRBJ1-1,TRBV2,ASSWQMNTEAF
TRBJ2-5,TRBV25-1,ASSTRGGLETQY
TRBJ2-7,TRBV14,ASSQVSRGASSYEQY
TRBJ2-5,TRBV6-1,ASSELAGGQETQY
TRBJ2-5,TRBV28,ASSFPGQGKETQY
TRBJ2-1,TRBV6-1,ASSAPAEPTSGAYNEQF
TRBJ2-7,TRBV28,ASRLSDSKYYEQY
TRBJ2-1,TRBV7-3,ASSPPGDNEQF
TRBJ2-2,TRBV13,ASSFSTSRGSGELF
TRBJ1-4,TRBV27,ASSSGTELF
TRBJ2-3,TRBV5-1,ASSSGQRADTQY
TRBJ1-1,TRBV28,ASKILQTNTEAF
TRBJ1-1,TRBV5-1,ASSFRGHPMNTEAF
TRBJ2-3,TRBV12-5,ASFSGDLRQY
TRBJ2-3,TRBV5-5,ASRHAVTDTQY
TRBJ2-7,TRBV20-1,SASRRAEQY
TRBJ2-5,TRBV9,ASSVGSGGWGQETQY
TRBJ1-6,TRBV6-1,ASSEASRRIYNSPLH
TRBJ1-1,TRBV29-1,SVTGWQPSEAF
TRBJ2-1,TRBV13,ASSSPPWDRGSYNEQF
TRBJ1-1,TRBV11-2,ASSIRTGEAF
TRBJ1-6,TRBV14,ASSQGRGTHYSPLH
TRBJ2-2,TRBV7-9,ASSLGSRGELF
TRBJ2-1,TRBV6-5,ASGQIAEQF
TRBJ2-5,TRBV6-5,ASLDRRDEGPQY
TRBJ2-7,TRBV5-6,ASSPGTAPLEQY
TRBJ2-7,TRBV6-5,ASSLYVGELYEQY
TRBJ2-1,TRBV10-3,AISDPAGASNEQF
TRBJ2-7,TRBV27,ASSDQGAGETYEQY
TRBJ2-3,TRBV9,ASSVARATSTDTQY
TRBJ2-1,TRBV7-3,ASSPSQAGGPSYNEQF
TRBJ2-7,TRBV19,ASSAGTLNGYGQY
TRBJ2-7,TRBV10-3,AISDWDRGQVEQY
TRBJ2-7,TRBV18,ASSPKAVGGLEQY